One sample yielded the 28 T cell receptor beta chains listed below, sequenced in a study of T cell responses to AZD1222 COVID-19 vaccine. Profiled with immunoSEQ multiplex PCR; TCRdb holds only in-frame clones, not every one. This sample has about 140,000 clones, with approximately 90% found just once. The input for sequencing was peripheral blood, taken on day 0 of AZD1222 vaccination. The source is an adult in good health.

The chain employs TRBV30 and TRBJ2-1, with TRBD2 identical over 9 bases. The CDR3 is 13 residues long. CDR1 GTSNPN and CDR2 SVGIG come from the germline V gene (reference sequence). Trimming at V came to 7 bases and at J to 12 bases, leaving 13 bases not matched to a gene. The CDR3 bases are TGTGCCTCAGCTAGCGGGATCGACGGGCGGCAGTTCTTC. Protein product: CASASGIDGRQFF.

V and J are TRBV5-1 and TRBJ2-7; D may match TRBD1 or TRBD2 (6 bases each). V lost 1 base, J lost 5 bases, and 16 bases lay in between. This CDR3 has 15 amino acids. CDR1 SGHRS and CDR2 YFSETQ come from the germline V gene. The CDR3 DNA reads as TGCGCCAGCAGCTTGCCGAGGGGGGATCCCCACGAGCAGTACTTC. Protein sequence: CASSLPRGDPHEQYF.

The genes are TRBV19 and TRBJ2-2; D not resolved. From germline, CDR1 is LNHDA and CDR2 SQIVND (reference sequence). CDR3 size: 12 residues. Trimming took 4 bases from V and 5 from J, leaving 5 bases between them. CDR3 coding DNA: TGTGCCAGTAGTACCTATACCGGGGAGCTGTTTTTT. Translation gives CASSTYTGELFF.

In its sample, this clone was seen many times. The gene calls are TRBV9 and TRBJ1-4, with a possible D match to TRBD1 (5 bases). Trimming removed 4 bases from V and 5 bases from J, with 12 bases in between. CDR3 length equals 14 residues. Germline V gives CDR1 SGDLS, CDR2 YYNGEE. The CDR3 DNA sequence: TGTGCCAGCAGCCCCCAATGGGGCAATGAAAAACTGTTTTTT. Its protein is CASSPQWGNEKLFF. The full variable domain, rest sourced from reference TRBV9 and TRBJ1-4, is DSGVTQTPKHLITATGQRVTLRCSPRSGDLSVYWYQQSLDQGLQFLIQYYNGEERAKGNILERFSAQQFPDLHSELNLSSLELGDSALYFCASSPQWGNEKLFFGSGTQLSVL.

The chain employs TRBV14 and TRBJ2-2, with a possible D match to TRBD1 (5 bases). Trimming shortened V by 0 bases and J by 8 bases, and 7 bases separated the two germline ends. CDR1 and CDR2 (germline): SGHDN, FVKESK. This CDR3 is built from 13 residues. In DNA, the CDR3 is TGTGCCAGCAGCCAAGATGGGGCAGGGGAGCTGTTTTTT. Amino acid sequence: CASSQDGAGELFF.

The chain couples TRBV7-9 to TRBJ2-7; 9 bases are shared with TRBD2. The CDR3 covers 15 residues. CDR1 is SEHNR and CDR2 is FQNEAQ in the germline V gene (reference sequence). V lost 1 base and J lost 5; bases outside the gene matches: 6. CDR3 coding DNA: TGTGCCAGCAGCTTAGGCGGGAGGGAGATGGACGAGCAGTACTTC. It translates to CASSLGGREMDEQYF.

The chain combines TRBV5-1 with TRBJ1-2; D is possibly TRBD1 (5 bases). From germline, CDR1 is SGHRS and CDR2 YFSETQ. The CDR3 loop spans 18 amino acids. Trimming stripped 2 bases from V and 5 bases from J, with 25 bases between. The CDR3 nucleotides are TGCGCCAGCAGCTTAGGAGCAGGGCAGGTCCATCGGCTATATGGCTACACCTTC. Its protein product is CASSLGAGQVHRLYGYTF.

The J gene is TRBJ1-6, the V gene TRBV4-2; TRBD1 matches 10 bases. CDR1 and CDR2 from the germline V gene are LGHNA and YNFKEQ. V dropped 0 bases and J dropped 8; count of bases not matched to a gene: 13. The length of the CDR3 is 19 residues. Written as DNA, the CDR3 is TGTGCCAGCAGCCAAGAGAAAGGGACAGGGGCATCTCAAGATTCACCCCTCCACTTT. Translating it yields CASSQEKGTGASQDSPLHF.

The V call is TRBV27, the J call TRBJ1-1, with 7 bases that match TRBD1. The CDR3 has 13 amino acids. With V trimmed by 4 bases and J by 5 bases, 4 bases remained unmatched. Germline lookup yields CDR1 MNHEY and CDR2 SMNVEV (reference sequence). CDR3 DNA: TGTGCCAGCAGTTATAGGGGGCGGACTGAAGCTTTCTTT. Protein product: CASSYRGRTEAFF.

The chain employs TRBV21-1 and TRBJ1-5. TRBV21-1 is a documented pseudogene. The length of the CDR3 is 14 residues. CDR3 region: CASSRVREFQPQHF. In DNA form, the CDR3 reads TGTGCCAGCAGCCGGGTTCGTGAGTTTCAGCCCCAGCATTTT.

The V gene is TRBV2, the J gene TRBJ1-6; 10 positions match TRBD1. Germline V gene lookup returns CDR1 SNHLY and CDR2 FYNNEI. Unmatched junction bases numbered 8, after V lost 5 bases and J lost 7 bases. The CDR3 totals 16 residues. The CDR3: CASSFPSGQGNSPLHF. The CDR3 DNA sequence: TGTGCCAGCAGTTTCCCTTCGGGACAGGGGAATTCACCCCTCCACTTT.

The chain carries TRBV30 and TRBJ1-3; 8 positions match TRBD1. Germline values: CDR1 GTSNPN, CDR2 SVGIG (reference sequence). V shed 5 bases, J shed 2 bases, and the junction held 14 bases outside the gene matches. There are 17 residues in the CDR3. CDR3 sequence (DNA): TGTGCCTGGGTGGGACCCGGGACAGGTTGGGCTGGAAACACCATATATTTT. Translated, it gives CAWVGPGTGWAGNTIYF. Supplemented by reference TRBV30 and TRBJ1-3, the full variable domain reads SQTIHQWPATLVQPVGSPLSLECTVEGTSNPNLYWYRQAAGRGLQLLFYSVGIGQISSEVPQNLSASRPQDRQFILSSKKLLLSDSGFYLCAWVGPGTGWAGNTIYFGEGSWLTVV.

This clone was seen only a few times. The chain employs TRBV6-2 or TRBV6-3 and TRBJ2-7, with 8 bases identical to TRBD2. Germline V lookup: CDR1 MNHEY, CDR2 SVGEGT. Losses at the gene ends were 0 bases for V and 2 bases for J; bases not matched to a gene: 0. The length of the CDR3 is 14 residues. The CDR3 region has the DNA TGTGCCAGCAGTTACTCGACTAGCGCCTACGAGCAGTACTTC. Its translation: CASSYSTSAYEQYF.

The chain recombines TRBV2 with TRBJ2-7; the D call may be TRBD1 or TRBD2 (6 bases each). The CDR3 spans 12 residues. Germline CDR1 is SNHLY and CDR2 is FYNNEI. Trimming cost V 7 bases and J 3 bases, with 10 bases left between them. The CDR3 DNA reads as TGTGCCAGCAAGGGGGGTCTCTACGAGCAGTACTTC. This codes for CASKGGLYEQYF.

In this sample, this clone turned up a few times. The V and J genes are TRBV3-1 (or the pseudogene TRBV3-2) and TRBJ2-5, with 7 bases aligning to TRBD2. CDR3 length equals 14 residues. J gave up 5 bases and V 4 bases, and 7 bases lay outside the gene matches. CDR1 LGHDT and CDR2 YNNKEL come from the germline V gene (reference sequence). The CDR3 here is CASSLRTSSETQYF. In DNA, the CDR3 is TGTGCCAGCAGCCTTCGGACTAGTAGCGAGACCCAGTACTTC.

The V gene is TRBV19, the J gene TRBJ1-2; unclear D gene. Germline V gene sequence: CDR1 LNHDA, CDR2 SQIVND (reference sequence). The CDR3 totals 11 residues. V was shortened by 8 bases and J by 5 bases, with 9 bases between the two germline ends. Written as DNA, the CDR3 is TGTGCCAGTCTCCGGGGTTATGGCTACACCTTC. It translates to CASLRGYGYTF. Full variable domain (missing parts from reference TRBV19 and TRBJ1-2): DGGITQSPKYLFRKEGQNVTLSCEQNLNHDAMYWYRQDPGQGLRLIYYSQIVNDFQKGDIAEGYSVSREKKESFPLTVTSAQKNPTAFYLCASLRGYGYTFGSGTRLTVV.

The V gene is TRBV4-2, the J gene TRBJ2-7, with a tentative D call TRBD2 (6 bases). CDR3 length equals 15 residues. CDR1 and CDR2 (germline): LGHNA, YNFKEQ. Between the trimmed V and J ends, which lost 0 bases and 4 bases, there was a span of 13 bases. The CDR3 here is CASSQDWASEYEQYF. The DNA of the CDR3 is TGTGCCAGCAGCCAAGACTGGGCTAGCGAGTACGAGCAGTACTTC.

The chain is built from TRBV6-1 and TRBJ2-7; D is possibly TRBD1 (5 bases). The V and J ends lost 1 base and 0 bases respectively, with 7 bases between them. CDR1 and CDR2 (germline): MNHNS, SASEGT. CDR3 length: 14 residues. The CDR3 sequence: CASSEGGDSYEQYF. DNA for the CDR3: TGTGCCAGCAGTGAAGGGGGCGACTCCTACGAGCAGTACTTC.

This sequence joins TRBV7-9 and TRBJ1-4, with D perhaps matching TRBD1 (6 bases). The CDR3 is 14 residues long. The V end was cut by 5 bases, the J end by 6 bases, with 13 bases between. Germline values: CDR1 SEHNR, CDR2 FQNEAQ (reference sequence). This CDR3 is CASSPTGIDEKLFF. CDR3 coding DNA: TGTGCCAGCAGCCCAACAGGGATCGATGAAAAACTGTTTTTT.

This rearrangement joins TRBV5-6 to TRBJ1-4; no reliable D call. V lost 5 bases, J lost 7 bases, and 15 bases lay in between. The germline CDR1 and CDR2 sequences are SGHDT and YYEEEE. The CDR3 extends over 14 amino acids. The CDR3 nucleotides are TGTGCCAGCAGTCCAGGTGGCGGGAGTGAAAAACTGTTTTTT. Its translation is CASSPGGGSEKLFF.

The chain has TRBV6-5 and TRBJ2-6; D is uncertain. Trimming took 7 bases from V and 1 from J, leaving 11 bases between them. The CDR3 is 15 residues long. Germline V gene sequence: CDR1 MNHEY, CDR2 SVGAGI. Here the CDR3 reads CASIKWASGANVLTF. CDR3 sequence (DNA): TGTGCCAGCATCAAGTGGGCATCTGGGGCCAACGTCCTGACTTTC.

The J gene is TRBJ1-5, the V gene TRBV27, with 8 bases fitting TRBD1. The V and J ends lost 5 bases and 3 bases, in that order; junction bases with no gene match: 6. The CDR3 has 15 residues. The germline V gene encodes CDR1 MNHEY and CDR2 SMNVEV (reference sequence). CDR3 DNA sequence: TGTGCCAGCAGTCACAGGGGGGGCCCCAATCAGCCCCAGCATTTT. Residues: CASSHRGGPNQPQHF.

V is TRBV7-2 and J is TRBJ1-1; no clear D. V shed 7 bases and J shed 5 bases, with 20 bases lying between them. The CDR3 loop spans 15 amino acids. From germline, CDR1 is SGHTA and CDR2 FQGNSA. This CDR3 reads CASKEASTAVTEAFF. The CDR3 nucleotides are TGTGCCAGCAAGGAGGCCTCAACCGCAGTAACTGAAGCTTTCTTT.

This clone appeared once. This chain links TRBV7-9 with TRBJ1-2; D uncertain. Germline V gene sequence: CDR1 SEHNR, CDR2 FQNEAQ (reference sequence). V lost 1 base and J 6 bases, leaving 6 bases between the germline ends. The CDR3 runs 12 residues. CDR3: CASSLDGHGYTF. In nucleotides, the CDR3 is TGTGCCAGCAGCTTAGACGGTCATGGCTACACCTTC.

The rearrangement links TRBV5-6 to TRBJ2-7; D is ambiguous. The germline CDR1 and CDR2 sequences are SGHDT and YYEEEE. V lost 2 bases to trimming and J lost 5 bases, with 17 bases between them. The CDR3 is made up of 15 amino acids. CDR3 protein: CASSLPPVTAHEQYF. DNA for the CDR3: TGTGCCAGCAGCTTACCTCCGGTCACAGCCCACGAGCAGTACTTC.

This sequence joins TRBV20-1 and TRBJ1-5; the match to TRBD1 covers 11 bases. Germline V lookup: CDR1 DFQATT, CDR2 SNEGSKA (reference sequence). The CDR3 loop spans 14 amino acids. J lost 6 bases, V lost 3 bases, and 4 bases had no gene match. DNA for the CDR3: TGCAGTGCTAGTGGACAGGGGGCAGTTCAGCCCCAGCATTTT. This gives the protein CSASGQGAVQPQHF.

A few counts support this clone. The chain uses TRBV6-6 and TRBJ1-3, with D maybe TRBD1 (6 bases). Trimming took off 5 bases at V and 6 bases at J, with 11 bases between the two ends. The CDR3 consists of 13 residues. From germline, CDR1 is MNHNY and CDR2 SVGAGI (reference sequence). CDR3 region: CASSQGSENTIYF. The DNA of the CDR3 is TGTGCCAGCAGTCAGGGGTCCGAAAACACCATATATTTT.

The chain couples TRBV4-1 to TRBJ1-2; no clear D gene. V was trimmed by 0 bases and J by 4 bases, leaving 3 bases between them. This CDR3 spans 12 amino acids. CDR1 is MGHRA and CDR2 is YSYEKL in the germline V gene. The CDR3 loop reads CASSQDVYGYTF. The DNA for the CDR3 is TGCGCCAGCAGCCAAGATGTCTATGGCTACACCTTC.